One sample yielded the 8 T cell receptor beta chains listed below, sequenced in a study of blood T cell repertoires in COVID-19. Clones were read by immunoSEQ multiplex PCR, and TCRdb kept only the in-frame ones, dropping some. The sample gives about 150,000 clones, just under 85% of which show up once; roughly 2.9% is in the top ten. Sample: peripheral blood. The receptors stem from a woman aged 40 to 49 with active or convalescent COVID-19.

The gene calls are TRBV6-5 and TRBJ1-5, with D unclear. Between the trimmed V and J ends, which lost 7 bases and 4 bases, there was a span of 17 bases. The CDR3 is made up of 15 amino acids. CDR1 is MNHEY and CDR2 is SVGAGI in the germline V gene. CDR3 amino acids: CASIPGGFGNQPQHF. DNA of the CDR3: TGTGCCAGCATTCCCGGCGGATTTGGTAATCAGCCCCAGCATTTT.

The J gene is TRBJ1-2, the V gene TRBV6-5; D may be TRBD1 (5 bases). CDR3 size: 13 residues. V lost 7 bases and J 2 bases, leaving 11 bases between the germline ends. Germline CDR1 MNHEY, CDR2 SVGAGI. In nucleotides, the CDR3 is TGTGCCAGCAACGGACAATTCAACTATGGCTACACCTTC. As protein: CASNGQFNYGYTF.

This clone was recorded once. The genes are TRBV28 and TRBJ1-5; D unresolved. Germline V gives CDR1 MDHEN, CDR2 SYDVKM. Trimming took off 2 bases at V and 2 bases at J, with 7 bases between the two ends. The CDR3 covers 14 residues. CDR3 sequence: CASSLQHRNQPQHF. CDR3 DNA: TGTGCCAGCAGTTTACAACACCGCAATCAGCCCCAGCATTTT.

V usage is TRBV10-2 and J usage is TRBJ1-6, with D possibly TRBD1 on 5 matching bases. Germline CDR1 is WSHSY and CDR2 is SAAADI. CDR3 length equals 14 residues. V gave up 4 bases and J gave up 6 bases, with 10 bases separating them. CDR3 DNA: TGCGCCAGCAGTGTTGGGCAGGGTAATTCACCCCTCCACTTT. It codes for CASSVGQGNSPLHF.

The CDR3 sequence: CASSIARRAEAPLHF. CDR3 bases: TGTGCCAGTAGTATAGCCCGGAGGGCGGAGGCACCCCTCCACTTT. This chain uses TRBV19 with TRBJ1-6; D unresolved. Germline lookup yields CDR1 LNHDA and CDR2 SQIVND (reference sequence). V lost 1 base, J lost 11 bases, and 15 bases lay in between. This CDR3 spans 15 amino acids.

The chain recombines TRBV28 with TRBJ2-6, with D maybe TRBD1 (6 bases). In germline, CDR1 is MDHEN, CDR2 SYDVKM. The CDR3 runs 18 residues. Trimming left V 6 bases short and J 0 bases short, with 18 bases between. For the CDR3, the DNA is TGTGCCAGCAGCCCCTGGGGGCTCACAAGCTCTGGGGCCAACGTCCTGACTTTC. It encodes CASSPWGLTSSGANVLTF.

The rearrangement links TRBV10-1 to TRBJ2-6; 7 bases map to TRBD1. The CDR3 covers 20 residues. The V segment lost 7 bases and the J segment 4 bases; nucleotides outside the gene matches: 22. The germline CDR1 and CDR2 sequences are WNHNN and SYGVQD (reference sequence). The CDR3 nucleotides read TGCGCCAGCATCGGGCCGAAGGGGACAGCACCTCATCACGGGGCCAACGTCCTGACTTTC. Translation gives CASIGPKGTAPHHGANVLTF.

This chain links TRBV7-2 with TRBJ1-2, with a possible D match to TRBD1 (6 bases). V lost 5 bases, J lost 4 bases, and 17 bases lay in between. This CDR3 spans 15 amino acids. Germline CDR1 and CDR2: SGHTA and FQGNSA. The CDR3 reads CASSPRGDKLYGYTF. CDR3 DNA sequence: TGTGCCAGCAGCCCCCGTGGGGACAAGCTCTATGGCTACACCTTC.